This entry features one T cell receptor (beta chain) sequence. Amplified TCR beta CDR3 regions came from RNA transcripts. First-round RT-PCR with HTBI primers amplified the TCR CDR3 region. TCRdb reprocessed the multiplex PCR reads with MiXCR, giving one entry per CDR3 protein. The sample consists of 600,000 or so distinct CDR3 sequences, over 12% of them appearing once. The source of the sample is a study of T cells in Graves' hyperthyroidism and ophthalmopathy. CDR3 size: 16 residues. Unmatched junction bases numbered 10, after V lost 5 bases and J lost 6 bases. CDR1 is SGHTA and CDR2 is FQGNSA in the germline V gene.

The material sequenced was blood. The chain joins TRBV7-2 to TRBJ2-1; 10 nucleotides agree with TRBD1. The sequence derives from a woman between 18 and 30 years old with Graves' ophthalmopathy. The CDR3 sequence is CASSGPGQGPLNEQFF. The CDR3 coding sequence is TGTGCCAGCAGCGGTCCGGGACAGGGGCCCCTCAATGAGCAGTTCTTC.